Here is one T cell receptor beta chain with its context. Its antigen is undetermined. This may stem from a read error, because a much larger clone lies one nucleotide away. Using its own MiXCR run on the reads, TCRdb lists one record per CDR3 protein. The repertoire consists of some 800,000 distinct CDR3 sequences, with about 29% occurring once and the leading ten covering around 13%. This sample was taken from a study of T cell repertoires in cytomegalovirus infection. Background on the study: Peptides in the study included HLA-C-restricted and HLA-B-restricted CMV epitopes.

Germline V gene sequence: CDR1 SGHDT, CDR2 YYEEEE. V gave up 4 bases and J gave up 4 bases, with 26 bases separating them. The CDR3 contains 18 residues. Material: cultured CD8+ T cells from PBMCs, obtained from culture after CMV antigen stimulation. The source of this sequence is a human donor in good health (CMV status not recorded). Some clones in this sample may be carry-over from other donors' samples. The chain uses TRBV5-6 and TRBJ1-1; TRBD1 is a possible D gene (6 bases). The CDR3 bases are TGTGCCAGCAGCCCCGGGTTGACAGGTTTGATTTTTGCCACTGAAGCTTTCTTT. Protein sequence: CASSPGLTGLIFATEAFF.